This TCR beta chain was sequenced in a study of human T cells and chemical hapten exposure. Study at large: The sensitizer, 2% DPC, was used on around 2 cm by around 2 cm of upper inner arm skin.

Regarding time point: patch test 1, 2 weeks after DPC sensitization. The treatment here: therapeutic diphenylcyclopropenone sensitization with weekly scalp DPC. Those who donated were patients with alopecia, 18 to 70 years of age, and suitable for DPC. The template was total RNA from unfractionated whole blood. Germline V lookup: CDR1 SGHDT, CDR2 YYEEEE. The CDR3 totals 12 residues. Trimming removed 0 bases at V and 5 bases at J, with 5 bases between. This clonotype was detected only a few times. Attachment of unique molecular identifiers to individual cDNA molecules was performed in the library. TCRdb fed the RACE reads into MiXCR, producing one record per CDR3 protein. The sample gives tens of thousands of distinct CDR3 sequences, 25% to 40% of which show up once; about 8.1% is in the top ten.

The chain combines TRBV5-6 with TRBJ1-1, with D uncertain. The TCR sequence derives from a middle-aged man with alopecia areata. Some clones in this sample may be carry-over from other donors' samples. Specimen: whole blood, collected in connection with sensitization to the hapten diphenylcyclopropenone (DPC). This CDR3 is CASSLGRTEAFF. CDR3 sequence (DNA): TGTGCCAGCAGCTTGGGGCGGACTGAAGCTTTCTTT.